This T cell receptor (beta chain) was found in a study of shared clonotypes between healthy human individuals. This CDR3 spans 14 amino acids. The germline gives CDR1 SGHAT, CDR2 FQDESV (reference sequence). Trimming stripped 5 bases from V and 2 bases from J, with 12 bases between. For each subset, genomic DNA was distributed in equal portions over several immunoSEQ plates. Assay: immunoSEQ multiplex PCR; the TCRdb copy retains only in-frame clones and omits some. The table lists a few million clones, roughly 93% of them singletons. This clone was found a few times. Antigen specificity is unknown. Study-level results: The expectation was that sequencing depth would affect clonotype sharing among donors. As a rule, naive subsets had a larger estimated richness than memory subsets. Genetic and exposure-history diversity was limited by the few donors.

Sequenced sample: naive CD4+ T cells from PBMCs. As for subset: CD45RA+ positively selected. V usage is TRBV11-1 and J usage is TRBJ1-1; unclear D gene. The clonotype comes from a man aged 18 to 30 in good health. Some clones in this sample may be carry-over from other donors' samples. DNA of the CDR3: TGTGCCAGCAGCACCCGGACCGCCAACACTGAAGCTTTCTTT. Its protein product is CASSTRTANTEAFF. The full variable domain, completed using reference TRBV11-1 and TRBJ1-1, is EAEVAQSPRYKITEKSQAVAFWCDPISGHATLYWYRQILGQGPELLVQFQDESVVDDSQLPKDRFSAERLKGVDSTLKIQPAELGDSAMYLCASSTRTANTEAFFGQGTRLTVV.